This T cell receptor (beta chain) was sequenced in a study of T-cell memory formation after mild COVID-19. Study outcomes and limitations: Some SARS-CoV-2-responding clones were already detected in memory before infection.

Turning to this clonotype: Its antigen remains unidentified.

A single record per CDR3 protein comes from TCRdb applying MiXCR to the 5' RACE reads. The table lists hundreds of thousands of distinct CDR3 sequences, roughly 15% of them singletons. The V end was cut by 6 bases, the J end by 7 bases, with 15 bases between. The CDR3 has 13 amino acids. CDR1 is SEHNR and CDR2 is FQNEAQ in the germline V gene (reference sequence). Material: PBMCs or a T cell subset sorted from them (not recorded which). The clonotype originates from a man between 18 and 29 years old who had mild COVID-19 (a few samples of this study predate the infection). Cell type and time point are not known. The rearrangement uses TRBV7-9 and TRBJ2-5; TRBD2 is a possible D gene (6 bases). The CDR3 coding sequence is TGTGCCAGCAGGGAACTGACCGGGGGGACCCAGTACTTC. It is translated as CASRELTGGTQYF.